This T cell receptor beta chain was captured by sequencing in a study of shared clonotypes between healthy human individuals. V lost 4 bases to trimming and J lost 6 bases; unmatched junction nucleotides: 4. CDR1 and CDR2 (germline): SGHRS, YFSETQ. This CDR3 region has 15 residues. Assay: immunoSEQ multiplex PCR; the TCRdb copy retains only in-frame clones and omits some. In the table there are 2 million to 2.5 million clones, under 97% of which are singletons. This TCR was sampled from a man younger than 30 in good health. The V gene is TRBV5-1, the J gene TRBJ2-1, with 13 bases lining up with TRBD2. Sequencing was carried out using naive CD4+ T cells sorted from blood. As for subset: CD45RA+ positively selected. CDR3 residues: CASSRRTSGSNEQFF. In DNA form, the CDR3 reads TGCGCCAGCAGCCGACGGACTAGCGGGAGCAATGAGCAGTTCTTC.